What follows are 4 T cell receptor beta chains derived from one specimen sequenced in a study of blood T cell repertoires in COVID-19. Data came from immunoSEQ multiplex PCR; TCRdb stores just in-frame clones and leaves some out. The sample includes approximately 84,000 clones, nearly 85% of them seen just once. Sequenced material: peripheral blood. The receptors shown here come from a woman of 80 years or more with acute or convalescent COVID-19.

J is TRBJ2-7 and V is TRBV20-1; 7 nucleotides match TRBD1. V was clipped by 0 bases and J by 9 bases; unmatched bases: 2. Germline V gives CDR1 DFQATT, CDR2 SNEGSKA (reference sequence). The CDR3 is 11 residues long. CDR3 region: CSARDRGSQYF. DNA of the CDR3: TGCAGTGCTAGAGACAGGGGGTCGCAGTACTTC.

The rearrangement links TRBV7-3 to TRBJ2-3; 7 positions match TRBD2. Unmatched junction bases numbered 6, after V lost 4 bases and J lost 5 bases. The germline V gene has CDR1 SGHTA and CDR2 FQGTGA. This CDR3 is built from 14 residues. The CDR3 nucleotides are TGTGCCAGCAGCTCGTCCCCGGGAGGAGATACGCAGTATTTT. Amino acid sequence: CASSSSPGGDTQYF.

This clone showed up just once. Other nucleotide sequences from this sample produce the same CDR3. The V and J genes are TRBV10-3 and TRBJ2-7; perhaps TRBD2 as D (7 bases). The germline CDR1 and CDR2 sequences are ENHRY and SYGVKD. The CDR3 runs 15 residues. Trimming removed 8 bases from V and 4 bases from J, with 21 bases in between. The CDR3 DNA follows: TGTGCCATCCGGGGCGGGGAGGGGGGATCGTACGAGCAGTACTTC. Protein product: CAIRGGEGGSYEQYF.

This clone was picked up one time. The CDR3 loop reads CASSLEVQGSSPLHF. The DNA of the CDR3 is TGCGCCAGCAGCTTGGAGGTGCAGGGATCCTCACCCCTCCACTTT. The chain joins TRBV5-1 to TRBJ1-6, with D possibly being TRBD1 (5 bases). V was clipped by 0 bases and J by 10 bases, with 14 bases between them. Germline assignment: CDR1 SGHRS and CDR2 YFSETQ. This CDR3 contains 15 residues.